This T cell receptor (beta chain) was sequenced in a study of T-cell memory formation after mild COVID-19. Study information: The two donors had largely donor-specific TCR clusters.

A single record per CDR3 protein comes from TCRdb applying MiXCR to the 5' RACE reads. The sample lists fewer than 600,000 distinct CDR3 sequences, roughly 20% occurring once. This clonotype was observed many times. Looked up from germline, CDR1 is SGHNT and CDR2 is YYREEE (reference sequence). Germline trimming cut 0 bases from V and 7 bases from J; bases unmatched to any gene: 11. The CDR3 is 16 residues long. This receptor was identified in an adult woman who had mild COVID-19 (a few samples of this study predate the infection). Cell type and time point are not known. V and J are TRBV5-4 and TRBJ2-7, with 9 bases that match TRBD2. Material: PBMCs or a T cell subset sorted from them (not recorded which). The CDR3 loop is CASSLGGSGSSLEQYF. The CDR3 bases are TGTGCCAGCAGCTTGGGAGGTAGCGGGAGTTCCTTGGAGCAGTACTTC.